The entry below gives a single T cell receptor beta chain sequence along with its context. What it recognizes is unknown. The data are from a study of cytomegalovirus exposure and HLA in healthy donors. The PCR used 60 Vbeta and 13 Jbeta primers. Generated by immunoSEQ multiplex PCR, the TCRdb table keeps only in-frame clones and is missing some. This sample yields some 41,000 clones, of which 51% are seen a single time; roughly 6% belongs to the top ten. Healthy bone marrow donors supplied every sample. Trimming removed 7 bases from V and 11 bases from J; junction bases left unmatched: 9. CDR1 is MGHDK, CDR2 SYGVNS, per germline. There are 12 residues in the CDR3. Study results and limitations: By HLA locus, TCR association rates varied in a later analysis, with DRB1 showing the most and HLA-C the fewest. Specificity for CMV antigens was confirmed in vitro for three of the CMV-associated chains. HLA restriction was apparent for most CMV-associated TCR beta chains in a later analysis.

This chain connects TRBV25-1 to TRBJ1-1; 8 positions match TRBD1. Sequenced sample: PBMCs. The source is a man aged 60-69 years in good health and CMV-seronegative. The CDR3: CASTTGVSAAFF. In nucleotides, the CDR3 is TGTGCCAGCACGACAGGGGTGTCGGCCGCTTTCTTT.